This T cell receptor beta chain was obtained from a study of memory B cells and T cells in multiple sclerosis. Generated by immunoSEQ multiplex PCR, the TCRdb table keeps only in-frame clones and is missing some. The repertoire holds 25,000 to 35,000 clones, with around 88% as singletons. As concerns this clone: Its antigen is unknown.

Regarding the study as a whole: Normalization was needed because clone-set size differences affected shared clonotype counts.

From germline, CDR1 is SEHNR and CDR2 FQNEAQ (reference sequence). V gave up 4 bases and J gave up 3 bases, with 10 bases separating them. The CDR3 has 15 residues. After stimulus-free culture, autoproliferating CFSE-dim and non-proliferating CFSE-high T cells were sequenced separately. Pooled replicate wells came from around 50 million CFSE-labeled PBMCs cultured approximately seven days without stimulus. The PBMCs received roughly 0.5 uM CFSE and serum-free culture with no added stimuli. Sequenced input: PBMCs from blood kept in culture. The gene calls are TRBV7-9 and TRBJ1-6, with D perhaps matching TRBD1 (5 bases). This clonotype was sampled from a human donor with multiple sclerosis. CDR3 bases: TGTGCCAGCAGCTCCGGGGACGGCTATAATTCACCCCTCCACTTT. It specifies CASSSGDGYNSPLHF.